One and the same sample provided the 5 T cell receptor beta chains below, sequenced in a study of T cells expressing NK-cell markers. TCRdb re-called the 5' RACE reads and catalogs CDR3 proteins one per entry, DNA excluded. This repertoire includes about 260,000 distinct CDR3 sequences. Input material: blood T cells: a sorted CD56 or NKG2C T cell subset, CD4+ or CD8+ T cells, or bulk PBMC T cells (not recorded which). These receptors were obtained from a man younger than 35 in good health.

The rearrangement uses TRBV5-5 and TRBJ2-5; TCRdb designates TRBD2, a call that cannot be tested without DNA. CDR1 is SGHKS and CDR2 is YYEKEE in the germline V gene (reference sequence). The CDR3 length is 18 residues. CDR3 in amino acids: CASSLGGASGRAGETQYF.

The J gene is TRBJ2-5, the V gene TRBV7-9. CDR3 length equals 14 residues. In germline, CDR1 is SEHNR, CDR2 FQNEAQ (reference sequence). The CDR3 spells CASSQIRVGETQYF. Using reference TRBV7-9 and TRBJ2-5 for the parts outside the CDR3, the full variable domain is DTGVSQNPRHKITKRGQNVTFRCDPISEHNRLYWYRQTLGQGPEFLTYFQNEAQLEKSRLLSDRFSAERPKGSFSTLEIQRTEQGDSAMYLCASSQIRVGETQYFGPGTRLLVL.

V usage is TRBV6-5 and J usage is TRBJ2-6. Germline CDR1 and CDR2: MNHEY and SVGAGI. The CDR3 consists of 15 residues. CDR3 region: CASSYSRSWANVLIF.

CDR3 loop: CASSPIITANTGELFF. This sequence joins TRBV7-3 and TRBJ2-2. This CDR3 comprises 16 residues. Per the germline V gene, CDR1 is SGHTA and CDR2 is FQGTGA.

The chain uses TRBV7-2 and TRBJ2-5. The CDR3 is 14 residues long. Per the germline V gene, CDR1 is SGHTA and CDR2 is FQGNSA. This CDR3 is CASSTRGVWETQYF.